The 3 T cell receptor beta chains listed next were all sequenced from one sample in a study of cytomegalovirus exposure and HLA in healthy donors. PCR was performed using 60 Vbeta and 13 Jbeta primers. Assay used: immunoSEQ multiplex PCR; TCRdb lists only in-frame clones, some missing. The sample includes some 180,000 clones, more than 65% of them seen just once. Input material: PBMCs. These receptors were taken from a man aged 35-49 years in good health and CMV-seropositive.

The chain links TRBV4-2 to TRBJ2-5, with D maybe TRBD2 (6 bases). V was cut by 10 bases and J by 4 bases, with 31 bases left in between. Germline loops: CDR1 LGHNA, CDR2 YNFKEQ. The length of the CDR3 is 18 residues. The CDR3 DNA sequence: TGTGCCAATAGGTCCCCCATAAAGTGGGGGGTCATCCGAGAGACCCAGTACTTC. It yields the protein CANRSPIKWGVIRETQYF.

This clone was detected only once. The genes are TRBV4-1 and TRBJ1-4, with 8 bases aligning to TRBD1. This CDR3 comprises 15 residues. The V gene's germline CDR1 is MGHRA and CDR2 YSYEKL. The trim removed 2 bases at V and 4 bases at J, leaving 3 bases unmatched. CDR3 sequence (DNA): TGCGCCAGCAGCCAAATTGGGACAGGTAATGAAAAACTGTTTTTT. It codes for CASSQIGTGNEKLFF.

V is TRBV28 and J is TRBJ2-1, with 13 bases matching TRBD2. The CDR3 runs 15 residues. V lost 5 bases and J lost 6; bases outside the gene matches: 4. CDR1 and CDR2 from the germline V gene are MDHEN and SYDVKM. The CDR3 nucleotides are TGTGCCAGCAGTCCCGGGACTAGCGGGATCAATGAGCAGTTCTTC. This codes for CASSPGTSGINEQFF.